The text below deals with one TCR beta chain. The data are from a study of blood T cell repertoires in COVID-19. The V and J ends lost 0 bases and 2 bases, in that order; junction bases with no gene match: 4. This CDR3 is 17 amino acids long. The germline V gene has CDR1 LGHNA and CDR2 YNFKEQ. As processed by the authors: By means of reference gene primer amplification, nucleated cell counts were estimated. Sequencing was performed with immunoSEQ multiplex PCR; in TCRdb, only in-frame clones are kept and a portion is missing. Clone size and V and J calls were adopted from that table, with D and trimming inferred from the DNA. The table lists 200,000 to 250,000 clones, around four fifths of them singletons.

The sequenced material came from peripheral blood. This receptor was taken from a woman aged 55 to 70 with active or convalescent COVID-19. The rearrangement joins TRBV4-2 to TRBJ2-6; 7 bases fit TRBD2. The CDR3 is CASSQDGAGAGANVLTF. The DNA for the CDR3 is TGTGCCAGCAGCCAAGATGGCGCGGGGGCTGGGGCCAACGTCCTGACTTTC.